These T cell receptor beta chains were read from a single sample in a study of cytomegalovirus exposure and HLA in healthy donors. The method was immunoSEQ multiplex PCR; TCRdb's version includes in-frame clones alone and lacks a portion of them. The profile shows about 200,000 clones, 87% of them singletons. The specimen sequenced was PBMCs. Source of these receptors: a man under 40 in good health and CMV-seronegative. Each CDR3 is given with its conserved first and last residue. The D gene is left open where the match is weak.

D: NA
V: TRBV21-1
J: TRBJ2-3
DNA: TGTGCCAGCAGCAAAGGGGTAAAAACGGGAGGGCCCCACACAGATACGCAGTATTTT
CDR3: CASSKGVKTGGPHTDTQYF

D: NA
V: TRBV4-1
J: TRBJ2-6
DNA: TGCGCCAGCAGCCAAGAGGGACACACCAAATTCTCTGGGGCCAACGTCCTGACTTTC
CDR3: CASSQEGHTKFSGANVLTF

D: TRBD1
V: TRBV2
J: TRBJ2-3
DNA: TGTGCCAGCGCGACAGGGGCTAAGTCGCAGTATTTT
CDR3: CASATGAKSQYF

D: NA
V: TRBV7-6
J: TRBJ2-1
DNA: TGTGCCAGCAGCTTAGCCTCAAGGACTCATTATTCCAATGAGCAGTTCTTC
CDR3: CASSLASRTHYSNEQFF

D: NA
V: TRBV2
J: TRBJ1-4
DNA: TGTGCCAGCAGGGGGACGGGGAGGGTGGAAAAACTGTTTTTT
CDR3: CASRGTGRVEKLFF

D: NA
V: TRBV6-5
J: TRBJ1-3
DNA: TGTGCCAGCAGGAGCTCTGGAAACACCATATATTTT
CDR3: CASRSSGNTIYF

D: NA
V: TRBV7-9
J: TRBJ1-5
DNA: TGTGCCAGCAGCTTAGGCGGCGGGAATCAGCCCCAGCATTTT
CDR3: CASSLGGGNQPQHF

D: NA
V: TRBV7-9
J: TRBJ2-1
DNA: TGTGCCAGCAGCTTAGGCCCGGGATCCTACAATGAGCAGTTCTTC
CDR3: CASSLGPGSYNEQFF

D: TRBD1
V: TRBV7-9
J: TRBJ1-3
DNA: TGTGCCGGCCAACGGGGACAGGGGAAGCAGTCTGGAAACACCATATATTTT
CDR3: CAGQRGQGKQSGNTIYF

D: TRBD2
V: TRBV4-1
J: TRBJ2-7
DNA: TGCGCCAGCAGCCAAGGCCCGCCTGGGCGGGAGGACTCCTACGAGCAGTACTTC
CDR3: CASSQGPPGREDSYEQYF

D: NA
V: TRBV2
J: TRBJ2-1
DNA: TGTGCCAGCAGTGAAGTCGATGAGCAGTTCTTC
CDR3: CASSEVDEQFF

D: TRBD1
V: TRBV27
J: TRBJ1-2
DNA: TGTGCCAGCAGTTTAAGTGGACAGGGACCCTATGGCTACACCTTC
CDR3: CASSLSGQGPYGYTF

D: NA
V: TRBV19
J: TRBJ1-5
DNA: TGTGCCAGTAGTATTATCTGGGGGCCCAATCAGCCCCAGCATTTT
CDR3: CASSIIWGPNQPQHF

D: TRBD1
V: TRBV10-3
J: TRBJ1-3
DNA: TGTGCCATCAGTGAGTCACAGGGGGCAGGAAACACCATATATTTT
CDR3: CAISESQGAGNTIYF

D: TRBD1
V: TRBV2
J: TRBJ2-1
DNA: TGTGCCAGCAGCGCGGGACAGGTGTACTCCTACAATGAGCAGTTCTTC
CDR3: CASSAGQVYSYNEQFF

D: TRBD2
V: TRBV18
J: TRBJ2-7
DNA: TGTGCCAGCTCACCACCCCTAACCGGGACTAGCGACTTC
CDR3: CASSPPLTGTSDF

D: TRBD2
V: TRBV5-4
J: TRBJ2-4
DNA: TGTGCCAGCAGCCTGGCTGGCCAGCGGGAGGGCCCGAACTTC
CDR3: CASSLAGQREGPNF

D: NA
V: TRBV27
J: TRBJ2-3
DNA: TGTGCCAGCAGTTACCATTCCTTTCTTCCGGGGGAGACCCCAGATACGCAGTATTTT
CDR3: CASSYHSFLPGETPDTQYF

D: NA
V: TRBV5-6
J: TRBJ2-7
DNA: TGTGCCAGCAGCTTGGCACTAGACTACGAGCAGTACTTC
CDR3: CASSLALDYEQYF

D: NA
V: TRBV27
J: TRBJ2-7
DNA: TGTGCCAGCAGTTTCCAGGGTGGCTACGAGCAGTACTTC
CDR3: CASSFQGGYEQYF

D: TRBD1
V: TRBV11-2
J: TRBJ2-1
DNA: TGTGCCAGCAGCCTTACAGGGGGCGAATACAATGAGCAGTTCTTC
CDR3: CASSLTGGEYNEQFF

D: NA
V: TRBV7-9
J: TRBJ2-7
DNA: TGTGCCAGCAGCGCCTCGGCGGAACACCCCTACGAGCAGTACTTC
CDR3: CASSASAEHPYEQYF

D: NA
V: TRBV7-9
J: TRBJ1-3
DNA: TGTGCCAGCAGCCCCGGGGGAAACACCATATATTTT
CDR3: CASSPGGNTIYF

D: NA
V: TRBV30
J: TRBJ1-1
DNA: TGTGCCTGGACGAAGGACCAGGGTGGGACTGAAGCTTTCTTT
CDR3: CAWTKDQGGTEAFF

D: NA
V: TRBV5-1
J: TRBJ2-6
DNA: TGCGCCAGCAGCTTGTCCGGGACTGGGGCCAACGTCCTGACTTTC
CDR3: CASSLSGTGANVLTF

D: TRBD2
V: TRBV19
J: TRBJ2-7
DNA: TGTGCCAGTAGTACACCCGACCGACTAGCGGGAGGAGAGCAGTACTTC
CDR3: CASSTPDRLAGGEQYF